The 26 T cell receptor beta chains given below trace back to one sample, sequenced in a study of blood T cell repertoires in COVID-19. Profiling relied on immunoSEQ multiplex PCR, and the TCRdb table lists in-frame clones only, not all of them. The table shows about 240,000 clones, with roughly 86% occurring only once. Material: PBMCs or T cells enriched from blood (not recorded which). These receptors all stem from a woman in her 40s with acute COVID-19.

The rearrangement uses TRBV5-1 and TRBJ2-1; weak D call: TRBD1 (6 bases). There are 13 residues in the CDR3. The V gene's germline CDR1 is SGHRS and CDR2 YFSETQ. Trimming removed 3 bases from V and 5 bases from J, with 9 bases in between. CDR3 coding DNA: TGCGCCAGCAGCTACGCAGGGGACAATGAGCAGTTCTTC. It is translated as CASSYAGDNEQFF.

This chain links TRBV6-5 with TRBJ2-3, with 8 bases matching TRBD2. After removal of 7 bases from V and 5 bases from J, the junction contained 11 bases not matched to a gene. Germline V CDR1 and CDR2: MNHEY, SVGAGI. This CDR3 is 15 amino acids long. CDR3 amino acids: CASNIGGLVLDTQYF. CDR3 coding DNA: TGTGCCAGCAATATTGGGGGACTAGTTCTAGATACGCAGTATTTT.

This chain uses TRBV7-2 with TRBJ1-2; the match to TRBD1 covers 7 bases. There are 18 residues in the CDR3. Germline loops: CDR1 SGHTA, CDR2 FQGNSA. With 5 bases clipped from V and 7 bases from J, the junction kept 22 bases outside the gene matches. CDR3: CASSANPGQISSHRGYTF. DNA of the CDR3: TGTGCCAGCAGCGCTAACCCGGGACAGATAAGTTCGCATCGTGGCTACACCTTC.

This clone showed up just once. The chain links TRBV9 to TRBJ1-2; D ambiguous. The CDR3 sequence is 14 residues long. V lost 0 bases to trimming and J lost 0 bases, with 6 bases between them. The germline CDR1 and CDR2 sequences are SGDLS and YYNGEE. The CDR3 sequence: CASSVDPANYGYTF. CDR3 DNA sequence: TGTGCCAGCAGCGTAGACCCAGCTAACTATGGCTACACCTTC.

The CDR3 DNA follows: TGTGCCAGCAGAAAGGGACAGTCTGCCAATTCACCCCTCCACTTT. It translates to CASRKGQSANSPLHF. V and J are TRBV2 and TRBJ1-6, with TRBD1 matching 7 bases. J lost 7 bases, V lost 6 bases, and 9 bases had no gene match. The CDR3 sequence is 15 residues long. Per the germline V gene, CDR1 is SNHLY and CDR2 is FYNNEI.

The CDR3 DNA is TGTGCCAGCAGCCAAGCCCGGGACACAGATACGCAGTATTTT. Translation: CASSQARDTDTQYF. The chain uses TRBV3-1 (or the pseudogene TRBV3-2) and TRBJ2-3; D is perhaps TRBD2 (5 bases). Deletions cut 1 base from V and 2 bases from J, with 7 bases between. Germline-derived CDR1 and CDR2 are LGHDT and YNNKEL (reference sequence). The CDR3 runs 14 residues.

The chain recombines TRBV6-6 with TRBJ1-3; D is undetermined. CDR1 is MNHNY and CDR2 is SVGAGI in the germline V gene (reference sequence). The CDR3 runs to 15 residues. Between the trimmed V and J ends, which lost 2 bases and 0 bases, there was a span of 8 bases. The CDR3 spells CASSYTEHSGNTIYF. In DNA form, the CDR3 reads TGTGCCAGCAGTTACACCGAACACTCTGGAAACACCATATATTTT.

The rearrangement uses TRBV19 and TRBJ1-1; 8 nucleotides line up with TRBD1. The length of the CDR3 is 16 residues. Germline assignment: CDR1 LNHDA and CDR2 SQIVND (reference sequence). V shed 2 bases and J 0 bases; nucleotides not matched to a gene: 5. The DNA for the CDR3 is TGTGCCAGTAGTATACCCAGGGGGCTCATGAACACTGAAGCTTTCTTT. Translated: CASSIPRGLMNTEAFF.

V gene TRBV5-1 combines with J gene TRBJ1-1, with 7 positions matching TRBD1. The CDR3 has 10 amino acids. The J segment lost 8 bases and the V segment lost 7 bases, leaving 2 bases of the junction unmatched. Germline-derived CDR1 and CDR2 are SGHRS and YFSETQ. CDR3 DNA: TGCGCCAGCGAGGACAGGGAAGCTTTCTTT. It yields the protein CASEDREAFF.

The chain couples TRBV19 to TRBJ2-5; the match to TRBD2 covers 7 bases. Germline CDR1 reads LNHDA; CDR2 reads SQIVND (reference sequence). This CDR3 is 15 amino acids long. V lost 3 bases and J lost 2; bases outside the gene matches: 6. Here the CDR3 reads CASSMWRGKQETQYF. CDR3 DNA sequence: TGTGCCAGTAGTATGTGGCGGGGGAAACAAGAGACCCAGTACTTC.

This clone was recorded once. CDR3 protein: CASRPTGAKGYGYTF. In nucleotides, the CDR3 is TGCGCCAGCAGACCAACAGGGGCCAAAGGCTATGGCTACACCTTC. J is TRBJ1-2 and V is TRBV5-1; 7 nucleotides line up with TRBD1. The V gene end was trimmed by 5 bases and the J gene end by 4 bases; junction bases not matched to a gene: 11. From germline, CDR1 is SGHRS and CDR2 YFSETQ. CDR3 length: 15 residues.

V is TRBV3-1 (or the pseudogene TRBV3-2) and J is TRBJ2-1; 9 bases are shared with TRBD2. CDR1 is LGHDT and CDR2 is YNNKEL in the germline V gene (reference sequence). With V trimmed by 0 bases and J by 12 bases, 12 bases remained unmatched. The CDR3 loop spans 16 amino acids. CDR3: CASSQDFGGRASPQFF. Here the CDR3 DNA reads TGTGCCAGCAGCCAAGATTTCGGCGGGAGGGCCTCTCCGCAGTTCTTC.

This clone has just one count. The CDR3 DNA reads TGTGCCATCAGTGCGATACAGGGGGCTCAGGAGACCCAGTACTTC. Amino acids: CAISAIQGAQETQYF. V is TRBV10-3 and J is TRBJ2-5; 9 bases fit TRBD1. Germline V gene sequence: CDR1 ENHRY, CDR2 SYGVKD. V shed 4 bases and J 5 bases; nucleotides not matched to a gene: 8. The CDR3 is 15 residues long.

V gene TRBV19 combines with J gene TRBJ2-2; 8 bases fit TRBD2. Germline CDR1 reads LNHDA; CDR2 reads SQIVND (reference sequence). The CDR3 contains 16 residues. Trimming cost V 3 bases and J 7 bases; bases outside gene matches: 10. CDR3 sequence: CASSIKAGVEVGELFF. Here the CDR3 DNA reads TGTGCCAGTAGTATCAAAGCGGGAGTTGAGGTCGGGGAGCTGTTTTTT.

The CDR3 DNA reads TGTGCCAGCAGCTCTAAGGCTTTGGGGGGATTAAACGCGAAAACTGAAGCTTTCTTT. Translating gives CASSSKALGGLNAKTEAFF. The J gene is TRBJ1-1, the V gene TRBV7-2; a weak D match, TRBD1 (5 bases). V was pared by 4 bases and J by 5 bases, with 29 bases between. Germline-derived CDR1 and CDR2 are SGHTA and FQGNSA. CDR3 size: 19 residues.

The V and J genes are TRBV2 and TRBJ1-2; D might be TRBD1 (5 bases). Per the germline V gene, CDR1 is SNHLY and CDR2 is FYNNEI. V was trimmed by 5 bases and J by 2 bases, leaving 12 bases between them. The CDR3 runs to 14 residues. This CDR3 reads CASSPAGRNYGYTF. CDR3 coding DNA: TGTGCCAGCAGTCCCGCGGGGCGCAACTATGGCTACACCTTC.

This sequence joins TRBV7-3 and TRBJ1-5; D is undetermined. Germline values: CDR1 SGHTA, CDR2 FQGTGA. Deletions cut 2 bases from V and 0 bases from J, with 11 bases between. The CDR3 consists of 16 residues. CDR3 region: CASSLYQDYSNQPQHF. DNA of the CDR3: TGTGCCAGCAGCTTATACCAGGACTATAGCAATCAGCCCCAGCATTTT.

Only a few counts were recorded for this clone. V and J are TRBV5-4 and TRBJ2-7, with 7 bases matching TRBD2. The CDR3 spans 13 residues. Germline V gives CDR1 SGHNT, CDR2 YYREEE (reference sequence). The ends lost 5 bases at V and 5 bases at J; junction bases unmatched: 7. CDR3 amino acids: CASSRTRMDEQYF. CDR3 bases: TGTGCCAGCAGTCGGACTAGGATGGACGAGCAGTACTTC.

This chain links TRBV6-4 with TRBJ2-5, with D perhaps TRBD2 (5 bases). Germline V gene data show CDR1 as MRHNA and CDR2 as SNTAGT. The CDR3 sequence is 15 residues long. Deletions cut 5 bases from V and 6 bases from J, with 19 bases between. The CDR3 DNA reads TGTGCCAGCAGTCTGGGAGATCGCGAACATAAGACCCAGTACTTC. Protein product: CASSLGDREHKTQYF.

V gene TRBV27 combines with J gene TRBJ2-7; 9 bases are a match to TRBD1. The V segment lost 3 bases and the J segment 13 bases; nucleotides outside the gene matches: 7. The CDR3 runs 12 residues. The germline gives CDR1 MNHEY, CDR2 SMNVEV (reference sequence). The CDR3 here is CASSFTGGGPYF. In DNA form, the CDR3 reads TGTGCCAGCAGTTTTACAGGGGGCGGGCCATACTTC.

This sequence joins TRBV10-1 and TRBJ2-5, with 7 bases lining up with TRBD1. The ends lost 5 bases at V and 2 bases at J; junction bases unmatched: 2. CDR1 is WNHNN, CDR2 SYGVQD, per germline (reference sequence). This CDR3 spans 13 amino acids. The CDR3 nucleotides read TGCGCCAGCAGTCGGGACAGTCAAGAGACCCAGTACTTC. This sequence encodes CASSRDSQETQYF.

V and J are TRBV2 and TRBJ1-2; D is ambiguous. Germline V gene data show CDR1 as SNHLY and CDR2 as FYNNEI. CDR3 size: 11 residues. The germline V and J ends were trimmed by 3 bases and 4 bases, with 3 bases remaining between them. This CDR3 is CASSDGYGYTF. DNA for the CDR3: TGTGCCAGCAGTGACGGCTATGGCTACACCTTC. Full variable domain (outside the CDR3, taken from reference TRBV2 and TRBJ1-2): EPEVTQTPSHQVTQMGQEVILRCVPISNHLYFYWYRQILGQKVEFLVSFYNNEISEKSEIFDDQFSVERPDGSNFTLKIRSTKLEDSAMYFCASSDGYGYTFGSGTRLTVV.

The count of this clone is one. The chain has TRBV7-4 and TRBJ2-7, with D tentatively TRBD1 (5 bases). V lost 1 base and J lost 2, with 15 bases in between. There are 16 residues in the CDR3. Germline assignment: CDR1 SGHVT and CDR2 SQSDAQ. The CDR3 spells CASSLEGCGRPYEQYF. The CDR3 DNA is TGTGCCAGCAGCTTAGAGGGGTGCGGACGCCCCTACGAGCAGTACTTC.

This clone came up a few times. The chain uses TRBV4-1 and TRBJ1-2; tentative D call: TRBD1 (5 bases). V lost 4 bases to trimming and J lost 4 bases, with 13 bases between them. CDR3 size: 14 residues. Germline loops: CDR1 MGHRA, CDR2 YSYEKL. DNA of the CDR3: TGCGCCAGCAGCCCACCGTGGGGGGGCTATGGCTACACCTTC. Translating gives CASSPPWGGYGYTF.

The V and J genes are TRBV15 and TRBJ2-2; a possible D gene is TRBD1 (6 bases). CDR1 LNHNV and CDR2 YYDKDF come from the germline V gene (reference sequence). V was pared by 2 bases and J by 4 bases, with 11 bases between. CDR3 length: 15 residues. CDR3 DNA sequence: TGTGCCACCAGCAGATGGACAGATATCACCGGGGAGCTGTTTTTT. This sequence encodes CATSRWTDITGELFF. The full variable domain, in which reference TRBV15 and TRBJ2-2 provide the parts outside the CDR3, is DAMVIQNPRYQVTQFGKPVTLSCSQTLNHNVMYWYQQKSSQAPKLLFHYYDKDFNNEADTPDNFQSRRPNTSFCFLDIRSPGLGDTAMYLCATSRWTDITGELFFGEGSRLTVL.

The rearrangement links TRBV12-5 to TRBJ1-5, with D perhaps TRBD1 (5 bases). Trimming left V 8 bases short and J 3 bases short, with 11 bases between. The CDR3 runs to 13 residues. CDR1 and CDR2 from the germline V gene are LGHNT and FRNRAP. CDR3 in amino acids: CASRGQFNQPQHF. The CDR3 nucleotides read TGTGCTAGTCGCGGACAATTCAATCAGCCCCAGCATTTT.